Described below is a single TCR beta chain sequence and its context. The target antigen is unknown. This record comes from a study of OX40 agonist ivuxolimab in advanced cancers. About the study: With ivuxolimab, an agonistic anti-OX40 (CD134) antibody, patients were treated. Partial responses were observed in three patients, of whom one had hepatocellular carcinoma and two had cutaneous melanoma.

This table comes from immunoSEQ multiplex PCR, and its TCRdb copy is limited to in-frame clones, with some not included. Among tens of thousands of clones, over 75% were seen once, and the ten largest hold 5.5%. General study findings and limits: Fewer expanded clones were found on average in CD4+ than in CD8+ T cells. Partly responding patients at 0.1-3.0 mg/kg showed some of the smallest clonal expansion.

The length of the CDR3 is 14 residues. The trim removed 6 bases at V and 3 bases at J, leaving 2 bases unmatched. Germline V gene lookup returns CDR1 MDHEN and CDR2 SYDVKM. J is TRBJ2-2 and V is TRBV28; 9 bases agree with TRBD2. The starting material was CD4+ or CD8+ T cells sorted from blood, obtained in a trial of the OX40 agonist ivuxolimab. This sequence was found in an adult with an advanced solid tumor such as melanoma, head and neck, liver or kidney cancer. CDR3 in DNA: TGTGCCAGCAGGCGGGAGGGTTACACCGGGGAGCTGTTTTTT. Translation: CASRREGYTGELFF.